This T cell receptor (beta chain) was recorded in a study of shared clonotypes between healthy human individuals. After removal of 4 bases from V and 5 bases from J, the junction contained 10 bases not matched to a gene. The CDR3 length is 16 residues. Germline CDR1 SGHNT, CDR2 YYREEE (reference sequence). This clone has a single count. Deep was the level at which the assay was run. Sequencing was performed with immunoSEQ multiplex PCR; in TCRdb, only in-frame clones are kept and a portion is missing. The sample lists 400,000 to 600,000 clones; about 75% were seen once. The chain employs TRBV5-4 and TRBJ2-3; 10 bases align to TRBD2. The sequencing sample was made of PBMCs. The receptor was derived from a middle-aged woman in good health. Some clones in this sample may be carry-over from other donors' samples. The CDR3: CASSIPSSGRVDTQYF. The DNA of the CDR3 is TGTGCCAGCAGCATACCTTCTAGCGGGAGAGTAGATACGCAGTATTTT.